This T cell receptor (beta chain) was recorded in a study of blood T cells in healthy people across ages. This clonotype was seen a few times. The authors ran a second PCR of roughly 6 to 12 cycles using a sample-barcoded 5' primer and a J-beta primer mix. Via MiXCR, TCRdb re-called the 5' RACE reads, giving one row per CDR3 protein. The sample yields 1,800,000 or so distinct CDR3 sequences, roughly two fifths seen once. The CDR3 contains 14 residues. V was shortened by 0 bases and J by 8 bases, with 16 bases between the two germline ends. CDR1 is DFQATT, CDR2 SNEGSKA, per germline (reference sequence).

This chain uses TRBV20-1 with TRBJ1-2; unclear D gene. Material: blood. The source is a human donor in good health. Written as DNA, the CDR3 is TGCAGTGCTAGAGATTACAAACGCCCTCTCGGCTACACCTTC. Amino acid sequence: CSARDYKRPLGYTF.